The rows below give T cell receptor beta chains drawn from one sample of a study of blood T cell repertoires in COVID-19. The table came from immunoSEQ multiplex PCR; TCRdb's copy has only in-frame clones and leaves some out. This repertoire shows approximately 670,000 clones, over 80% found once; its top ten account for approximately 0.25%. Input material: peripheral blood. These TCRs come from a woman between 18 and 29 years old with acute or convalescent COVID-19. Both conserved end residues are part of each CDR3. The D gene is left open where the match is weak. Part of the rows lack a size; the others show once, few, many or a class for expanded clones.

d_call	clone_size	j_call	v_call	cdr3_aa	cdr3_nt
TRBD1	.	TRBJ1-2	TRBV27	CASGKGAEGYTF	TGTGCCAGCGGGAAGGGGGCGGAAGGCTACACCTTC
.	.	TRBJ1-3	TRBV10-3	CAIRESLTAGSGNTIYF	TGTGCCATCAGAGAATCCTTGACAGCCGGCTCTGGAAACACCATATATTTT
TRBD1	.	TRBJ1-2	TRBV5-4	CASSLAAGGVGYGYTF	TGTGCCAGCAGCTTGGCGGCAGGGGGCGTGGGGTATGGCTACACCTTC
.	few	TRBJ1-2	TRBV28	CASSSQVPYGYTF	TGTGCCAGCAGTTCTCAGGTCCCCTATGGCTACACCTTC
TRBD2	.	TRBJ2-2	TRBV6-1	CASSEDGGWNTGELFF	TGTGCCAGCAGTGAAGACGGGGGGTGGAACACCGGGGAGCTGTTTTTT
.	.	TRBJ1-6	TRBV6-6	CASSLRPRSGGFASPLHF	TGTGCCAGCAGTCTTCGCCCCAGGTCTGGGGGGTTTGCATCACCCCTCCACTTT
.	.	TRBJ2-7	TRBV14	CASSPEGGYEQYF	TGTGCCAGCAGCCCCGAGGGTGGATACGAGCAGTACTTC
TRBD2	.	TRBJ2-3	TRBV2	CASSERLAGDTQYF	TGTGCCAGCAGTGAAAGACTAGCGGGGGATACGCAGTATTTT
.	.	TRBJ1-1	TRBV10-3	CASKTPNTEAFF	TGTGCCTCCAAGACACCGAACACTGAAGCTTTCTTT
TRBD2	.	TRBJ2-4	TRBV19	CASSSGTSGEGNIQYF	TGTGCCAGTAGCTCCGGGACTAGCGGGGAGGGGAACATTCAGTACTTC
TRBD2	.	TRBJ2-7	TRBV27	CATIPRPPDSSGTYEQYF	TGTGCCACCATACCTCGGCCCCCCGACTCTAGCGGTACCTACGAGCAGTACTTC
.	.	TRBJ1-2	TRBV2	CASKEGGYGYTF	TGTGCCAGCAAAGAGGGTGGCTATGGCTACACCTTC
.	.	TRBJ1-5	TRBV19	CASGWGEADQPQHF	TGTGCCAGTGGATGGGGGGAAGCGGATCAGCCCCAGCATTTT
.	.	TRBJ1-2	TRBV7-9	CASSLGELLRGYTF	TGTGCCAGCAGCTTAGGGGAGCTATTGCGTGGCTACACCTTC
TRBD1	.	TRBJ1-1	TRBV6-1	CASSESRTGPLGTEAFF	TGTGCCAGCAGTGAATCCAGGACAGGACCTTTAGGCACTGAAGCTTTCTTT
TRBD1	once	TRBJ1-1	TRBV27	CASKPDRGGTEAFF	TGTGCCAGCAAACCGGACAGGGGAGGAACTGAAGCTTTCTTT
.	.	TRBJ2-2	TRBV29-1	CSVEAGGVTRSGELFF	TGCAGCGTTGAAGCAGGCGGGGTAACCAGGTCCGGGGAGCTGTTTTTT
TRBD1	.	TRBJ2-2	TRBV5-6	CASGYRTGTGELFF	TGTGCCAGCGGTTACCGGACAGGCACCGGGGAGCTGTTTTTT
TRBD1	.	TRBJ2-3	TRBV12-5	CASGFSIARQGTDTQYF	TGTGCTAGTGGTTTCTCGATCGCTCGACAGGGGACAGATACGCAGTATTTT
.	.	TRBJ1-2	TRBV11-2	CASSTGGGVRGYTF	TGTGCCAGCAGCACAGGAGGAGGGGTACGGGGCTACACCTTC
TRBD2	.	TRBJ2-1	TRBV6-1	CASSEWRGAADEQFF	TGTGCCAGCAGTGAATGGCGGGGGGCCGCCGATGAGCAGTTCTTC
.	few	TRBJ1-6	TRBV19	CASSIVGADNSPLHF	TGTGCCAGTAGTATCGTTGGGGCCGATAATTCACCCCTCCACTTT
.	.	TRBJ1-1	TRBV9	CASSVSTATEAFF	TGTGCCAGCAGCGTAAGCACAGCCACTGAAGCTTTCTTT
.	.	TRBJ2-2	TRBV2	CASSPRVGELFF	TGTGCCAGCAGCCCCAGGGTGGGGGAGCTGTTTTTT
TRBD1	.	TRBJ2-7	TRBV6-2/TRBV6-3	CASSDYPGQGYEQYF	TGTGCCAGCAGTGATTATCCGGGACAGGGCTACGAGCAGTACTTC
.	.	TRBJ1-2	TRBV9	CASSVARGHPGYTF	TGTGCCAGCAGCGTAGCTCGAGGGCACCCAGGCTACACCTTC
.	.	TRBJ2-1	TRBV6-1	CASSVSGIRTYNEQFF	TGTGCCAGCAGTGTATCAGGGATAAGGACCTACAATGAGCAGTTCTTC
.	.	TRBJ2-1	TRBV9	CASSVESGDIDEQFF	TGTGCCAGCAGCGTAGAGTCAGGGGATATCGATGAGCAATTCTTC
TRBD1	.	TRBJ1-3	TRBV9	CASSRTGELSGNTIYF	TGTGCCAGCAGCAGAACAGGGGAACTTTCTGGAAACACCATATATTTT
TRBD2	.	TRBJ2-1	TRBV24-1	CATSAVLGPPAGGRNEQFF	TGTGCCACCAGTGCCGTGCTTGGGCCTCCAGCGGGGGGGCGGAATGAGCAGTTCTTC
TRBD2	.	TRBJ2-1	TRBV9	CASSVEAGGDEQFF	TGTGCCAGCAGCGTAGAGGCGGGGGGGGATGAGCAGTTCTTC
.	.	TRBJ2-7	TRBV29-1	CSVEESGAYEQYF	TGCAGCGTTGAAGAGTCAGGTGCCTACGAGCAGTACTTC
.	.	TRBJ1-2	TRBV27	CASSFVRLPASYTF	TGTGCCAGCAGTTTCGTACGTCTACCCGCGAGCTACACCTTC
.	.	TRBJ2-1	TRBV3-1/TRBV3-2	CASSQAQGLPSYNEQFF	TGTGCCAGCAGCCAAGCCCAGGGTCTTCCCTCCTACAATGAGCAGTTCTTC
.	.	TRBJ2-2	TRBV27	CASSEEDFGPNTGELFF	TGTGCCAGCAGTGAAGAGGATTTCGGTCCGAACACCGGGGAGCTGTTTTTT
.	.	TRBJ1-2	TRBV14	CASSPPRGGNYGYTF	TGTGCCAGCAGCCCCCCAAGGGGGGGAAACTATGGCTACACCTTC